Each of the 30 T cell receptor beta chains below was sequenced from the same sample in a study of control samples from healthy donors and cancer patients. TCRdb's copy holds only in-frame clones and misses some; the assay was immunoSEQ multiplex PCR. The sample lists 150,000 to 200,000 clones, just over 95% occurring once. The material sequenced was blood. The origin of the receptors is a woman in her twenties or thirties in good health.

This clone has a single count. This rearrangement joins TRBV6-6 to TRBJ2-7; tentatively, D is TRBD1 (5 bases). The V gene's germline CDR1 is MNHNY and CDR2 SVGAGI (reference sequence). This CDR3 has 13 amino acids. The V and J ends lost 3 bases and 3 bases respectively, with 9 bases between them. This CDR3 is CASSYPGLYEQYF. CDR3 coding DNA: TGTGCCAGCAGTTATCCAGGGCTCTACGAGCAGTACTTC.

The chain recombines TRBV7-3 with TRBJ1-1; TRBD1 is a possible D gene (5 bases). V shed 1 base and J shed 6 bases, with 9 bases lying between them. CDR3 length equals 13 residues. CDR1 and CDR2 (germline): SGHTA, FQGTGA. The CDR3 region has the DNA TGTGCCAGCAGCTTAAGTAGGGGTTCTGAAGCTTTCTTT. Residues: CASSLSRGSEAFF.

The V call is TRBV10-3, the J call TRBJ2-7; 10 bases map to TRBD2. CDR1 ENHRY and CDR2 SYGVKD come from the germline V gene. The CDR3 runs 15 residues. The V and J ends lost 5 bases and 0 bases, in that order; junction bases with no gene match: 4. CDR3 sequence: CAISQTSGYSYEQYF. In nucleotides, the CDR3 is TGTGCCATCAGTCAGACTAGCGGGTACTCCTACGAGCAGTACTTC.

The chain links TRBV7-9 to TRBJ1-1; no definite D call. The CDR3 runs to 13 residues. Per the germline V gene, CDR1 is SEHNR and CDR2 is FQNEAQ (reference sequence). The ends were cut back, 5 bases at V and 3 bases at J, with 10 bases in the middle. In nucleotides, the CDR3 is TGTGCCAGCAGCCCGATGGGTTACACTGAAGCTTTCTTT. This codes for CASSPMGYTEAFF.

This chain uses TRBV9 with TRBJ1-6; D call uncertain. V gave up 2 bases and J gave up 4 bases, with 10 bases separating them. The CDR3 spans 15 residues. Germline V gene lookup returns CDR1 SGDLS and CDR2 YYNGEE. The CDR3 sequence is CASSVRGRYNSPLHF. For the CDR3, the DNA is TGTGCCAGCAGCGTCCGTGGCAGATATAATTCACCCCTCCACTTT.

This chain uses TRBV4-1 with TRBJ2-5, with 11 bases matching TRBD1. Germline assignment: CDR1 MGHRA and CDR2 YSYEKL. This CDR3 has 15 amino acids. V shed 3 bases, J shed 5 bases, and the junction held 5 bases outside the gene matches. The CDR3 sequence: CASSQRTGGRETQYF. CDR3 nucleotides: TGCGCCAGCAGCCAGAGGACAGGGGGCCGGGAGACCCAGTACTTC.

The chain links TRBV7-2 to TRBJ2-2; D remains ambiguous. The CDR3 is made up of 14 amino acids. V gave up 0 bases and J gave up 3 bases, with 5 bases separating them. The germline V gene has CDR1 SGHTA and CDR2 FQGNSA. The CDR3 region is CASSLAWDTGELFF. The CDR3, as DNA: TGTGCCAGCAGCTTAGCGTGGGACACCGGGGAGCTGTTTTTT.

The chain has TRBV20-1 and TRBJ2-3; maybe TRBD2 (6 bases). Trimming stripped 5 bases from V and 5 bases from J, with 8 bases between. Per the germline V gene, CDR1 is DFQATT and CDR2 is SNEGSKA (reference sequence). The CDR3 contains 11 residues. CDR3 sequence: CSAWRGDTQYF. In nucleotides, the CDR3 is TGCAGTGCTTGGAGGGGAGATACGCAGTATTTT.

CDR3 residues: CASSHRPGQGNEKLFF. The CDR3 bases are TGTGCCAGCAGCCATCGACCGGGACAGGGAAATGAAAAACTGTTTTTT. The chain carries TRBV3-1 (or the pseudogene TRBV3-2) and TRBJ1-4, with 9 bases identical to TRBD1. CDR3 length: 16 amino acids. Trimming removed 3 bases from V and 5 bases from J; junction bases left unmatched: 7. Germline CDR1 LGHDT, CDR2 YNNKEL (reference sequence).

The chain is built from TRBV18 and TRBJ1-2; no definite D call. The CDR3 sequence is 12 residues long. V dropped 2 bases and J dropped 5 bases, with 6 bases sitting between them. Per germline, CDR1 KGHSH and CDR2 LQKENI. The CDR3 spells CASSPDRYGYTF. For the CDR3, the DNA is TGTGCCAGCTCACCAGACCGGTATGGCTACACCTTC.

V gene TRBV7-3 combines with J gene TRBJ2-1, with D unclear. The V gene lost 4 bases and the J gene lost 0 bases, with 10 bases spanning the gap. The CDR3 contains 15 residues. CDR1 SGHTA and CDR2 FQGTGA come from the germline V gene. CDR3 in DNA: TGTGCCAGCAGCTCCGTTCGGAGCTCCTACAATGAGCAGTTCTTC. It yields the protein CASSSVRSSYNEQFF.

The V and J genes are TRBV6-5 and TRBJ1-2; 7 bases are shared with TRBD1. Germline V gives CDR1 MNHEY, CDR2 SVGAGI. The V and J ends lost 7 bases and 3 bases, in that order; junction bases with no gene match: 11. CDR3 length: 15 amino acids. DNA for the CDR3: TGTGCCAGCACCATGGCCCTAGGGGGCGACTATGGCTACACCTTC. Translated, it gives CASTMALGGDYGYTF.

The chain employs TRBV6-4 and TRBJ2-6; maybe TRBD2 (6 bases). CDR3 length equals 16 residues. Deletions cut 1 base from V and 0 bases from J, with 7 bases between. Germline V gene data show CDR1 as MRHNA and CDR2 as SNTAGT. The DNA for the CDR3 is TGTGCCAGCAGTGACTACGGGGGCTCTGGGGCCAACGTCCTGACTTTC. Amino acid sequence: CASSDYGGSGANVLTF.

This rearrangement joins TRBV6-6 to TRBJ2-2, with D unresolved. Germline-derived CDR1 and CDR2 are MNHNY and SVGAGI (reference sequence). V was clipped by 6 bases and J by 1 base, with 6 bases between them. This CDR3 spans 13 amino acids. The CDR3 DNA reads as TGTGCCAGCAGCACCAAGAACACCGGGGAGCTGTTTTTT. It codes for CASSTKNTGELFF.

The chain has TRBV18 and TRBJ2-7; D remains unclear. Between the trimmed V and J ends, which lost 8 bases and 3 bases, there was a span of 20 bases. Germline-derived CDR1 and CDR2 are KGHSH and LQKENI. The CDR3 runs to 15 residues. The CDR3 reads CASAQAPGPVYEQYF. The CDR3 nucleotides are TGTGCCAGCGCTCAGGCCCCCGGGCCTGTCTACGAGCAGTACTTC.

The genes are TRBV5-1 and TRBJ1-1, with unresolved D. Trimming shortened V by 0 bases and J by 8 bases, and 11 bases separated the two germline ends. Germline CDR1 and CDR2: SGHRS and YFSETQ. The CDR3 extends over 13 amino acids. CDR3 sequence: CASSLGSGAEAFF. The CDR3, as DNA: TGCGCCAGCAGCTTGGGTTCAGGAGCCGAAGCTTTCTTT.

CDR3 protein: CASSPLLQETQYF. In DNA, the CDR3 is TGTGCCAGCTCACCGTTACTCCAAGAGACCCAGTACTTC. The genes are TRBV18 and TRBJ2-5; D is unclear. The CDR3 totals 13 residues. Trimming left V 3 bases short and J 1 base short, with 6 bases between. Germline CDR1 and CDR2: KGHSH and LQKENI.

The rearrangement links TRBV24-1 to TRBJ1-2; D unresolved. V gave up 4 bases and J gave up 7 bases, with 18 bases separating them. CDR1 and CDR2 from the germline V gene are KGHDR and SFDVKD. This CDR3 is 15 amino acids long. The CDR3 coding sequence is TGTGCCACCAGTGACTCAGGTCTCGCCAGCTCTGGCTACACCTTC. Translating it yields CATSDSGLASSGYTF.

J is TRBJ2-1 and V is TRBV7-6, with 13 bases matching TRBD2. J gave up 1 base and V 6 bases, and 6 bases lay outside the gene matches. This CDR3 spans 17 amino acids. Per the germline V gene, CDR1 is SGHVS and CDR2 is FNYEAQ. The CDR3 region has the DNA TGTGCCAGCAGGGGGACTAGCGGGATTATTTCCTACAATGAGCAGTTCTTC. It codes for CASRGTSGIISYNEQFF.

The chain employs TRBV6-6 and TRBJ2-7; possible D gene TRBD1, 6 bases. The ends were cut back, 8 bases at V and 1 base at J, with 15 bases in the middle. Germline V gene sequence: CDR1 MNHNY, CDR2 SVGAGI (reference sequence). The CDR3 extends over 14 amino acids. The CDR3 spells CASRLDRYSYEQYF. Written as DNA, the CDR3 is TGTGCCAGCCGATTAGACAGGTATTCCTACGAGCAGTACTTC.

This clone is a singleton in its sample. This sequence joins TRBV5-4 and TRBJ1-1; D remains unclear. The V and J ends lost 4 bases and 4 bases respectively, with 11 bases between them. CDR1 SGHNT and CDR2 YYREEE come from the germline V gene (reference sequence). This CDR3 comprises 13 residues. The CDR3 spells CASSADPGTEAFF. The CDR3 DNA sequence: TGTGCCAGCAGCGCGGACCCGGGCACTGAAGCTTTCTTT.

This chain connects TRBV7-8 to TRBJ2-5, with D uncertain. CDR3 length equals 15 residues. CDR1 SGHVS and CDR2 FQNEAQ come from the germline V gene. V lost 4 bases to trimming and J lost 1 base, with 13 bases between them. The DNA of the CDR3 is TGTGCCAGCAGCTCCACGCCTGAGGCCCAAGAGACCCAGTACTTC. Translating it yields CASSSTPEAQETQYF. The whole variable domain, filled in from reference TRBV7-8 and TRBJ2-5, reads GAGVSQSPRYKVAKRGQDVALRCDPISGHVSLFWYQQALGQGPEFLTYFQNEAQLDKSGLPSDRFFAERPEGSVSTLKIQRTQQEDSAVYLCASSSTPEAQETQYFGPGTRLLVL.

The J gene is TRBJ2-5, the V gene TRBV11-3; the D gene is possibly TRBD1 (6 bases). Germline CDR1 SGHNT, CDR2 YENEEA. V gave up 7 bases and J gave up 2 bases, with 11 bases separating them. The CDR3 has 13 amino acids. In nucleotides, the CDR3 is TGTGCCAGCAACACGACAGGTCAAGAGACCCAGTACTTC. Translation gives CASNTTGQETQYF.

The chain has TRBV6-1 and TRBJ2-7; 7 bases agree with TRBD1. The CDR3 has 15 residues. CDR1 MNHNS and CDR2 SASEGT come from the germline V gene. V dropped 2 bases and J dropped 3; count of bases not matched to a gene: 7. CDR3 amino acids: CASSEPGQTDYEQYF. For the CDR3, the DNA is TGTGCCAGCAGTGAACCGGGACAGACCGACTACGAGCAGTACTTC.

The chain is built from TRBV7-6 and TRBJ2-5; TRBD1 matches 10 bases. Germline values: CDR1 SGHVS, CDR2 FNYEAQ. The length of the CDR3 is 16 residues. J was trimmed by 5 bases and V by 1 base; bases with no gene match: 7. The CDR3 spells CASSLVGQGGWETQYF. CDR3 bases: TGTGCCAGCAGCTTAGTCGGACAGGGGGGCTGGGAGACCCAGTACTTC.

The genes are TRBV11-3 and TRBJ2-1; 9 bases align to TRBD1. From germline, CDR1 is SGHNT and CDR2 YENEEA. V gave up 1 base and J gave up 5 bases; unmatched junction bases: 6. The CDR3 loop spans 16 amino acids. This CDR3 is CASSLGGQGGNNEQFF. In DNA form, the CDR3 reads TGTGCCAGCAGCTTAGGGGGACAGGGTGGCAACAATGAGCAGTTCTTC.

This chain uses TRBV7-9 with TRBJ2-3; tentatively, D is TRBD1 or TRBD2 (5 bases each). Per the germline V gene, CDR1 is SEHNR and CDR2 is FQNEAQ (reference sequence). The CDR3 length is 14 residues. Deletions cut 2 bases from V and 4 bases from J, with 10 bases between. DNA for the CDR3: TGTGCCAGCAGCTTACGGGGACCGGCAGATACGCAGTATTTT. This sequence encodes CASSLRGPADTQYF. The full variable domain, with the rest looked up from reference TRBV7-9 and TRBJ2-3, is DTGVSQNPRHKITKRGQNVTFRCDPISEHNRLYWYRQTLGQGPEFLTYFQNEAQLEKSRLLSDRFSAERPKGSFSTLEIQRTEQGDSAMYLCASSLRGPADTQYFGPGTRLTVL.

J is TRBJ1-1 and V is TRBV5-4; no firm D call. The V gene's germline CDR1 is SGHNT and CDR2 YYREEE (reference sequence). V gave up 2 bases and J gave up 2 bases, with 16 bases separating them. There are 16 residues in the CDR3. The chain's CDR3 is CASSLGSTDLNTEAFF. The CDR3 DNA reads as TGTGCCAGCAGCTTAGGTAGCACCGACCTAAACACTGAAGCTTTCTTT.

The rearrangement links TRBV30 to TRBJ1-2, with 7 bases aligning to TRBD1. With V trimmed by 4 bases and J by 3 bases, 5 bases remained unmatched. Germline-derived CDR1 and CDR2 are GTSNPN and SVGIG (reference sequence). The CDR3 consists of 13 residues. CDR3 amino acids: CAWMPDRDYGYTF. The CDR3 DNA is TGTGCCTGGATGCCAGACAGGGACTATGGCTACACCTTC.

This rearrangement joins TRBV28 to TRBJ2-1, with 15 positions matching TRBD2. CDR3 length: 19 amino acids. The V gene's germline CDR1 is MDHEN and CDR2 SYDVKM. V trimming: 5 bases; J trimming: 4 bases; junction bases outside the gene matches: 12. The CDR3 region has the DNA TGTGCCAGCAGTCTTGGACTAGCGGGAGGGCTTCGCTTTTACAATGAGCAGTTCTTC. Translated: CASSLGLAGGLRFYNEQFF.